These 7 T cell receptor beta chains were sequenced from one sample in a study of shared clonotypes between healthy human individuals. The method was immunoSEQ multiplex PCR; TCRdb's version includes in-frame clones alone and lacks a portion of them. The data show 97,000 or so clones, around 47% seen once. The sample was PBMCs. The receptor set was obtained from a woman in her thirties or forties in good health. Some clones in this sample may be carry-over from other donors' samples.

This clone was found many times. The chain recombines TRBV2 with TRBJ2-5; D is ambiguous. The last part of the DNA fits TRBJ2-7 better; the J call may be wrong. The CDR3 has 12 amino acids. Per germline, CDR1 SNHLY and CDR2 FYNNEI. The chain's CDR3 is CASSATAYEQYF. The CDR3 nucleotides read TGTGCCAGCAGTGCCACGGCCTACGAGCAGTACTTC.

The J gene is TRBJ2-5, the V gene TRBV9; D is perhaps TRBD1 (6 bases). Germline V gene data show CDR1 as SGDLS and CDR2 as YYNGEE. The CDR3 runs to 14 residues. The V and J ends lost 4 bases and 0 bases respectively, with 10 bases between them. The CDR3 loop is CASSTGQNQETQYF. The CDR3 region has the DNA TGTGCCAGCAGCACCGGACAGAACCAAGAGACCCAGTACTTC. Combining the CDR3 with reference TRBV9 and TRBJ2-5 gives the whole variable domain DSGVTQTPKHLITATGQRVTLRCSPRSGDLSVYWYQQSLDQGLQFLIQYYNGEERAKGNILERFSAQQFPDLHSELNLSSLELGDSALYFCASSTGQNQETQYFGPGTRLLVL.

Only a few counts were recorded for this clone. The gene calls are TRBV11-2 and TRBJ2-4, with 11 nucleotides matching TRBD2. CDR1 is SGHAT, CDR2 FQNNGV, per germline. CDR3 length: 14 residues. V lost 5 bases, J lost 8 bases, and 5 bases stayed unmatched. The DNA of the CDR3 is TGTGCCAGCAGCCCTTTAGCGGGAGGGGACATTCAGTACTTC. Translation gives CASSPLAGGDIQYF.

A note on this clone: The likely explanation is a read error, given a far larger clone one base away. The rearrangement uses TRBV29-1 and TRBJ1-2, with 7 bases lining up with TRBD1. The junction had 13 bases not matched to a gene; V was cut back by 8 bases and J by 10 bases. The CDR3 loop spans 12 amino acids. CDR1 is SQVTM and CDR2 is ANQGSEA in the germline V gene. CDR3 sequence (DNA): TGCAGCAGTCTTGGACAGGACCATGACTACACCTTC. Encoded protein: CSSLGQDHDYTF.

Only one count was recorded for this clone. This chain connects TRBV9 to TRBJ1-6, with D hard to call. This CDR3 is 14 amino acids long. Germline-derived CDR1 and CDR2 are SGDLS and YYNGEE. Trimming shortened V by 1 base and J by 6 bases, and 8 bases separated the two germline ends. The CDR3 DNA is TGTGCCAGCAGCGTATCATGGGGTAATTCACCCCTCCACTTT. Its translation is CASSVSWGNSPLHF.

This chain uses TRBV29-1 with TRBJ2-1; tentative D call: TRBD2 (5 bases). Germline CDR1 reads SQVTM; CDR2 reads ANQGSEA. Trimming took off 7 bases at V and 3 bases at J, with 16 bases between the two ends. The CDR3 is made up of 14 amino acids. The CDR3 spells CSGSLGSDYNEQFF. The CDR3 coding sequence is TGCAGCGGCTCTCTGGGTAGCGACTACAATGAGCAGTTCTTC.

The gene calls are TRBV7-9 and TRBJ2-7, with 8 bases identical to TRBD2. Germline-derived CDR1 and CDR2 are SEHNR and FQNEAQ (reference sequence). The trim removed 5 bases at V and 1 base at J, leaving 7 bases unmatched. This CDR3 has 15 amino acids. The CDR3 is CASSVSLAASYEQYF. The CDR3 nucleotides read TGTGCCAGCAGCGTATCACTAGCGGCTTCCTACGAGCAGTACTTC.